These 9 T cell receptor beta chains were sequenced from one sample in a study of response to subunit inactivated influenza vaccine (dated by TCRdb to the late 2010s). To prepare the library, RT-PCR was applied. Sequencing was performed on an Illumina HiSeq 2500. The raw public data were reprocessed by TCRdb itself: fastp quality trimming at Q25, MiXCR clonotype calling, in-frame beta chains only. When rows share a CDR3 protein, they turn into one entry using the most common DNA and genes. Recorded for this sample are hundreds of thousands of distinct CDR3 sequences; approximately 18% of them occurred a single time. The ten largest clones capture roughly a tenth of the sample. The sample in question was PBMCs from blood, obtained roughly 5 days after vaccination. Receptors were obtained from a man in his fifties who received an inactivated influenza vaccine. Donor details come from another sample of the same person, matched by shared clones.

There are a few counts of this clonotype. The chain is built from TRBV6-5 and TRBJ1-3; D call uncertain. Germline V CDR1 and CDR2: MNHEY, SVGAGI. With 0 bases removed from V and 4 bases from J, the gap between germline ends came to 10 bases. CDR3 length: 15 amino acids. The CDR3, as DNA: TGTGCCAGCAGTTACTCGAAGGGCAGGGGAAACACCATATATTTT. It yields the protein CASSYSKGRGNTIYF.

The V and J genes are TRBV25-1 and TRBJ2-1; D gene unclear. V lost 4 bases and J 6 bases, leaving 4 bases between the germline ends. CDR3 length equals 11 residues. CDR1 is MGHDK, CDR2 SYGVNS, per germline. The CDR3, as DNA: TGTGCCAGCAGTGCAACCAATGAGCAGTTCTTC. Encoded protein: CASSATNEQFF.

This chain links TRBV10-3 with TRBJ2-7, with D maybe TRBD1 (5 bases). The CDR3 has 13 residues. Germline V gene lookup returns CDR1 ENHRY and CDR2 SYGVKD. The germline V and J ends were trimmed by 4 bases and 4 bases, with 11 bases remaining between them. The CDR3 loop reads CAISADRFYEQYF. The DNA of the CDR3 is TGTGCCATCAGTGCTGACAGATTTTACGAGCAGTACTTC.

The chain couples TRBV20-1 to TRBJ2-7; D is uncertain. The CDR3 is 15 amino acids. CDR1 and CDR2 from the germline V gene are DFQATT and SNEGSKA (reference sequence). V was pared by 1 base and J by 1 base, with 14 bases between. The CDR3 loop reads CSARVSGRTSYEQYF. Written as DNA, the CDR3 is TGCAGTGCTAGAGTTTCGGGCAGAACTTCCTACGAGCAGTACTTC.

This rearrangement joins TRBV24-1 to TRBJ2-1; D is perhaps TRBD1 (5 bases). The CDR3 is 16 residues long. Trimming removed 2 bases from V and 0 bases from J, with 10 bases in between. Germline values: CDR1 KGHDR, CDR2 SFDVKD. Here the CDR3 reads CATSDSTASSYNEQFF. The DNA of the CDR3 is TGTGCCACCAGTGATTCGACAGCCAGCTCCTACAATGAGCAGTTCTTC.

This clonotype came up many times. The rearrangement uses TRBV12-3 or TRBV12-4 and TRBJ1-1; 7 bases match TRBD1. The V and J ends lost 4 bases and 5 bases, in that order; junction bases with no gene match: 13. The length of the CDR3 is 16 residues. CDR3: CASSSFPDRVWTEAFF. Here the CDR3 DNA reads TGTGCCAGCAGTTCGTTTCCAGACAGGGTTTGGACTGAAGCTTTCTTT.

This clonotype was observed at least ten times. Sequence at one end of the junction differs from germline and may be a read error. The chain uses TRBV7-2 and TRBJ2-7, with a possible D match to TRBD2 (6 bases). This CDR3 spans 13 amino acids. The germline CDR1 and CDR2 sequences are SGHTA and FQGNSA. Here the CDR3 DNA reads TGTGCCAGCAGCCTAGCGTACTCCTACGAGCAGTACTTC. This gives the protein CASSLAYSYEQYF. Full variable domain (missing parts from reference TRBV7-2 and TRBJ2-7): GAGVSQSPSNKVTEKGKDVELRCDPISGHTALYWYRQSLGQGLEFLIYFQGNSAPDKSGLPSDRFSAERTGGSVSTLTIQRTQQEDSAVYLCASSLAYSYEQYFGPGTRLTVT.

The chain joins TRBV7-6 to TRBJ1-4, with D possibly matching TRBD1 (6 bases). Germline V CDR1 and CDR2: SGHVS, FNYEAQ. V shed 7 bases and J shed 6 bases, with 12 bases lying between them. The CDR3 runs to 13 residues. CDR3 bases: TGTGCCAGCACCACCAGGGGTGATGAAAAACTGTTTTTT. Translated: CASTTRGDEKLFF.

Only a few counts were recorded for this clonotype. This chain joins TRBV28 and TRBJ2-1; tentatively, D is TRBD1 (6 bases). Trimming removed 8 bases from V and 2 bases from J, with 19 bases in between. The CDR3 has 16 residues. Germline CDR1 and CDR2: MDHEN and SYDVKM. The CDR3 bases are TGTGCCAGCCTTCCCCCCCGGGGACACCCCTACAATGAGCAGTTCTTC. The encoded protein is CASLPPRGHPYNEQFF.